This is a list of T cell receptor beta chains from one sample in a study of shared clonotypes between healthy human individuals. Sequencing used immunoSEQ multiplex PCR; TCRdb keeps in-frame clones, though not all of them. The data show approximately 320,000 clones, 80% to 90% seen once. The material sequenced was memory CD8+ T cells sorted from blood. Receptors originate from a young man in good health. CDR3s include the opening cysteine and the closing phenylalanine or tryptophan. The D gene is left open where the match is weak.

D | V | CDR3
- | TRBV29-1 | CSVVLEGLNTIYF
- | TRBV29-1 | CSVHGEVKNIQYF
- | TRBV30 | CAWSVLRAPDTQYF
- | TRBV4-1 | CASSQDWADYEQYF
TRBD1 | TRBV29-1 | CSVALGQGDNSPLHF
- | TRBV5-1 | CASALRGAAGELFF
- | TRBV4-1 | CASSPAFRSSSYNEQFF
- | TRBV9 | CASSPGGTGEQFF
TRBD2 | TRBV9 | CASSGLGSGSSYNEQFF
- | TRBV5-1 | CASSLQGPYEQYF